These T cell receptor beta chains were read from a single sample in a study of T-cell memory formation after mild COVID-19. TCRdb passed the 5' RACE reads through MiXCR, listing each CDR3 protein once. The sample carries about 110,000 distinct CDR3 sequences, 18% recorded once. Input material: PBMCs or a T cell subset sorted from them (not recorded which). Receptors were obtained from a man younger than 35 who had mild COVID-19 (a few samples of this study predate the infection). Cell type and time point are not known. Both conserved end residues are part of each CDR3. Fields, in order: clone size, D gene, CDR3 length, V gene, J gene, CDR3 DNA, CDR3 protein. The D gene is left open where the match is weak. Not every row has a clone size; where given, it reads once, few, many or a size class.

size: few; D: TRBD2; length: 15; V: TRBV20-1; J: TRBJ2-1; DNA: TGCAGTGCACCTAAGCGGGGGAGCTCCTACAATGAGCAGTTCTTC; CDR3: CSAPKRGSSYNEQFF
size: -; D: -; length: 11; V: TRBV21-1; J: TRBJ2-3; DNA: TGTGCCAGCAGCAAAGTCGGAAAGGAGTATTTT; CDR3: CASSKVGKEYF
size: -; D: -; length: 15; V: TRBV4-3; J: TRBJ1-2; DNA: TGCGCCAGCAGCCAAGGACGGGACAATCGTTATGGCTACACCTTC; CDR3: CASSQGRDNRYGYTF
size: -; D: -; length: 12; V: TRBV6-2/TRBV6-3; J: TRBJ2-3; DNA: TGTGCCAGCAGTTACTTAGGAGATACGCAGTATTTT; CDR3: CASSYLGDTQYF
size: few; D: -; length: 12; V: TRBV7-2; J: TRBJ1-1; DNA: TGTGCCAGCAGCAGTCTTGGACGGGAAGCTTTCTTT; CDR3: CASSSLGREAFF
size: few; D: -; length: 17; V: TRBV5-1; J: TRBJ2-2; DNA: TGCGCCAGCAGACCCTTTACAGGGAGCGGGAACACCGGGGAGCTGTTTTTT; CDR3: CASRPFTGSGNTGELFF
size: few; D: -; length: 13; V: TRBV7-3; J: TRBJ2-1; DNA: TGTGCCAGCAGCTTAAGTTCTCAGAATGAGCAGTTCTTC; CDR3: CASSLSSQNEQFF
size: -; D: -; length: 15; V: TRBV4-3; J: TRBJ2-6; DNA: TGCGCCAGCAGCCAAAGGCGGGGTGGGGCCAACGTCCTGACTTTC; CDR3: CASSQRRGGANVLTF
size: -; D: TRBD2; length: 16; V: TRBV4-1; J: TRBJ2-3; DNA: TGCGCCAGCAGCCCCCTCGGACTAGCGGGGGGCAATACGCAGTATTTT; CDR3: CASSPLGLAGGNTQYF
size: -; D: -; length: 14; V: TRBV7-9; J: TRBJ2-1; DNA: TGTGCCAGCAACCTAGGTCGCTCCTACAATGAGCAGTTCTTC; CDR3: CASNLGRSYNEQFF
size: few; D: -; length: 17; V: TRBV4-1; J: TRBJ2-3; DNA: TGCGCCAGCAGCCAGGCCGCATCGCTCGGTTTAGTAGATACGCAGTATTTT; CDR3: CASSQAASLGLVDTQYF
size: few; D: -; length: 13; V: TRBV3-1; J: TRBJ1-1; DNA: TGTGCCAGCAGCCAAGATCTGCGGGCTGAAGCTTTCTTT; CDR3: CASSQDLRAEAFF
size: few; D: TRBD2; length: 14; V: TRBV7-9; J: TRBJ2-7; DNA: TGTGCCAGCAGCTTCGCCAGCGGGGTCTACGAGCAGTACTTC; CDR3: CASSFASGVYEQYF
size: -; D: -; length: 14; V: TRBV6-5; J: TRBJ2-7; DNA: TGTGCCAGCAGTTACAGAGGCTCGGCCTACGAGCAGTACTTC; CDR3: CASSYRGSAYEQYF
size: -; D: TRBD1; length: 13; V: TRBV27; J: TRBJ1-2; DNA: TGTGCCAGCAGCCTCGGACAGGGCAGGGGCTACACCTTC; CDR3: CASSLGQGRGYTF
size: -; D: TRBD2; length: 15; V: TRBV6-2/TRBV6-3; J: TRBJ2-1; DNA: TGTGCCAGCAGCCACGGGGGGGCAGGGGCCAATGAGCAGTTCTTC; CDR3: CASSHGGAGANEQFF
size: -; D: -; length: 12; V: TRBV20-1; J: TRBJ2-5; DNA: TGCAGTGCTACAGGAGGCCAAGAGACCCAGTACTTC; CDR3: CSATGGQETQYF
size: -; D: -; length: 15; V: TRBV5-1; J: TRBJ2-3; DNA: TGCGCCAGCAGCTTGGCCGGGGTCGGCGCAGATACGCAGTATTTT; CDR3: CASSLAGVGADTQYF
size: -; D: TRBD2; length: 16; V: TRBV5-1; J: TRBJ2-1; DNA: TGCGCCAGCAGCTCGCCTAGCGGGGGGGCCAACAATGAGCAGTTCTTC; CDR3: CASSSPSGGANNEQFF
size: -; D: -; length: 15; V: TRBV5-1; J: TRBJ2-1; DNA: TGCGCCAGCAGCTTGGTAGCCAGCTCCTACAATGAGCAGTTCTTC; CDR3: CASSLVASSYNEQFF
size: -; D: TRBD1; length: 12; V: TRBV6-2/TRBV6-3; J: TRBJ2-1; DNA: TGTGCCAGCGATAGGGGGCACAATGAGCAGTTCTTC; CDR3: CASDRGHNEQFF
size: -; D: TRBD2; length: 16; V: TRBV7-6; J: TRBJ2-5; DNA: TGTGCCAGCAGCTCCACCCCGGGTAGCGGGGGGGAGACCCAGTACTTC; CDR3: CASSSTPGSGGETQYF
size: -; D: -; length: 15; V: TRBV5-1; J: TRBJ2-6; DNA: TGCGCCAGCTTCGACGGGGGCCGAGGGGCCAACGTCCTGACTTTC; CDR3: CASFDGGRGANVLTF
size: -; D: -; length: 14; V: TRBV4-3; J: TRBJ2-1; DNA: TGCGCCAGCAGCCAAGTCGGACTAACCAATGAGCAGTTCTTC; CDR3: CASSQVGLTNEQFF
size: -; D: -; length: 17; V: TRBV7-2; J: TRBJ1-5; DNA: TGTGCCAGCAGCCCCGGAGGTTGGATTACGAGCAATCAGCCCCAGCATTTT; CDR3: CASSPGGWITSNQPQHF